The 7 T cell receptor beta chains listed next were all sequenced from one sample in a study of blood T cells in healthy people across ages. A second PCR of about 7 to 12 cycles used a sample-barcoded 5' primer and a J-beta primer mix. A single record per CDR3 protein comes from TCRdb applying MiXCR to the 5' RACE reads. The sample has more than 650,000 distinct CDR3 sequences, 50% to 65% seen once. The sequencing input was blood. The receptors were gathered from an elderly man in good health.

This sequence joins TRBV9 and TRBJ2-1; 7 nucleotides align to TRBD1. Unmatched junction bases numbered 7, after V lost 4 bases and J lost 9 bases. CDR1 and CDR2 (germline): SGDLS, YYNGEE. The CDR3 extends over 13 amino acids. The CDR3 coding sequence is TGTGCCAGCAGCCCAGGGGGACGTACTGAGCAGTTCTTC. Protein: CASSPGGRTEQFF. Using reference TRBV9 and TRBJ2-1 for the parts outside the CDR3, the full variable domain is DSGVTQTPKHLITATGQRVTLRCSPRSGDLSVYWYQQSLDQGLQFLIQYYNGEERAKGNILERFSAQQFPDLHSELNLSSLELGDSALYFCASSPGGRTEQFFGPGTRLTVL.

This chain joins TRBV6-7 and TRBJ2-3, with D unresolved. TRBV6-7 is labeled an ORF, and its function is uncertain. V shed 9 bases and J shed 14 bases, with 18 bases lying between them. This CDR3 spans 11 amino acids. The CDR3 nucleotides are TGTGCCAGTAGCCCTCACAGATACGCGTATTTT. Encoded protein: CASSPHRYAYF.

This clonotype was picked up one time. This chain joins TRBV28 and TRBJ2-1, with 9 positions matching TRBD2. This CDR3 is 16 amino acids long. Germline lookup yields CDR1 MDHEN and CDR2 SYDVKM. The junction had 10 bases not matched to a gene; V was cut back by 5 bases and J by 5 bases. The CDR3 loop reads CASSEYVAGADNEQFF. The CDR3 bases are TGTGCCAGCAGTGAATACGTAGCGGGAGCAGACAATGAGCAGTTCTTC.

This clonotype was picked up a small number of times. The chain links TRBV7-9 to TRBJ2-4; tentatively, D is TRBD1 or TRBD2 (5 bases each). The DNA matches TRBJ2-7 better at its end, which makes the J call doubtful. The germline V gene has CDR1 SEHNR and CDR2 FQNEAQ (reference sequence). The CDR3 spans 12 residues. The CDR3 DNA follows: TGTGCCAGCAGCGGGGACCGCTACGAGCAGTACTTC. This translates into CASSGDRYEQYF.

This sequence joins TRBV29-1 and TRBJ2-7, with D uncertain. Deletions cut 3 bases from V and 6 bases from J, with 12 bases between. This CDR3 comprises 12 residues. Looked up from germline, CDR1 is SQVTM and CDR2 is ANQGSEA. CDR3 bases: TGCAGCGTTGAGAAGACCACGGGCGAGCAGTACTTC. Translation gives CSVEKTTGEQYF.

The gene calls are TRBV25-1 and TRBJ2-7, with D unresolved. This CDR3 spans 11 amino acids. Trimming left V 8 bases short and J 6 bases short, with 11 bases between. CDR1 and CDR2 (germline): MGHDK, SYGVNS. The CDR3 protein is CASRIGSEQYF. CDR3 in DNA: TGTGCCAGCCGTATAGGCAGCGAGCAGTACTTC.

There are a few counts of this clonotype. This rearrangement joins TRBV29-1 to TRBJ2-3; 9 bases align to TRBD1. Per germline, CDR1 SQVTM and CDR2 ANQGSEA. This CDR3 contains 13 residues. V gave up 7 bases and J gave up 2 bases; unmatched junction bases: 4. CDR3 sequence reads: CSAGQGNTDTQYF. The CDR3 coding sequence is TGCAGCGCGGGACAGGGAAACACAGATACGCAGTATTTT.